These 9 T cell receptor beta chains were all obtained from the same sample, sequenced in a study of T cell repertoires in cytomegalovirus infection. TCRdb fed the reads into MiXCR, producing one record per CDR3 protein. The profile shows some 99,000 distinct CDR3 sequences, around 31% of them singletons. Antigens for these TCRs are unknown. This material consisted of CD8+ T cells from cultured PBMCs, taken from culture after CMV antigen stimulation. These receptors all come from a human donor in good health (CMV status not recorded). Some clones in this sample may be carry-over from other donors' samples.

The chain is built from TRBV7-6 and TRBJ2-1; D is tentatively TRBD1 or TRBD2 (5 bases each). Trimming took off 1 base at V and 12 bases at J, with 13 bases between the two ends. This CDR3 has 13 residues. Looked up from germline, CDR1 is SGHVS and CDR2 is FNYEAQ. The CDR3 region is CASSLGIQGRQFF. As DNA, the CDR3 is TGTGCCAGCAGCTTAGGTATCCAGGGACGGCAGTTCTTC.

This clonotype was seen at least ten times. The J gene is TRBJ1-4, the V gene TRBV28; D is ambiguous. Deletions cut 5 bases from V and 4 bases from J, with 11 bases between. Germline V CDR1 and CDR2: MDHEN, SYDVKM. The CDR3 is made up of 14 amino acids. The CDR3 region is CASSPREDNEKLFF. The CDR3 region has the DNA TGTGCCAGCAGTCCGAGGGAGGATAATGAAAAACTGTTTTTT.

V is TRBV5-6 and J is TRBJ2-7, with 7 bases lining up with TRBD1. Germline values: CDR1 SGHDT, CDR2 YYEEEE. This CDR3 spans 14 amino acids. V was pared by 4 bases and J by 4 bases, with 8 bases of the junction left unmatched. CDR3 nucleotides: TGTGCCAGCAGCGGGGACAGCGACAGGTACGAGCAGTACTTC. Amino acid sequence: CASSGDSDRYEQYF.

This clonotype was counted a few times. The J gene is TRBJ2-3, the V gene TRBV7-2; D unclear. With 5 bases removed from V and 3 bases from J, the gap between germline ends came to 12 bases. There are 14 residues in the CDR3. CDR1 is SGHTA, CDR2 FQGNSA, per germline. CDR3 in amino acids: CASSRGGPTDTQYF. In nucleotides, the CDR3 is TGTGCCAGCAGCCGCGGTGGGCCAACAGATACGCAGTATTTT.

The V call is TRBV7-9, the J call TRBJ2-4; maybe TRBD2 (5 bases). The CDR3 contains 12 residues. Germline V gene lookup returns CDR1 SEHNR and CDR2 FQNEAQ (reference sequence). The V end lost 4 bases, the J end lost 10 bases, and 11 bases lay between the germline ends. The CDR3 DNA sequence: TGTGCCAGCAGCTCCGGGGAAACGATTCAGTACTTC. It yields the protein CASSSGETIQYF.

This chain uses TRBV7-6 with TRBJ1-1; TRBD1 matches at 9 bases. V lost 2 bases, J lost 1 base, and 11 bases stayed unmatched. The V gene's germline CDR1 is SGHVS and CDR2 FNYEAQ. This CDR3 is 18 amino acids long. The CDR3 DNA is TGTGCCAGCAGCTTATACATTCCGGGACAGGGCAGGAACACTGAAGCTTTCTTT. It encodes CASSLYIPGQGRNTEAFF.

CDR3 DNA sequence: TGTGCCAGCAGTATCACTAGCGGTGCAGGGGTACACACCGGGGAGCTGTTTTTT. Translation gives CASSITSGAGVHTGELFF. The chain joins TRBV28 to TRBJ2-2; TRBD2 agrees at 8 bases. Looked up from germline, CDR1 is MDHEN and CDR2 is SYDVKM. The CDR3 runs to 18 residues. After removal of 5 bases from V and 3 bases from J, the junction contained 14 bases not matched to a gene.

V is TRBV15 and J is TRBJ2-7; tentatively, D is TRBD1 (5 bases). CDR3 length: 12 amino acids. V was clipped by 4 bases and J by 12 bases, with 16 bases between them. Germline assignment: CDR1 LNHNV and CDR2 YYDKDF (reference sequence). In DNA form, the CDR3 reads TGTGCCACCAGCATTTCCAGGGCACCCCTGTACTTC. Encoded protein: CATSISRAPLYF.

Remarks on this clonotype: A much larger clone differs by one base, so this may be a read error. The CDR3 spells CASSSSLAGGLCNEQFF. The DNA for the CDR3 is TGTGCCAGCAGCTCCTCACTAGCGGGGGGTCTATGCAATGAGCAGTTCTTC. The chain has TRBV9 and TRBJ2-1, with TRBD2 identical over 12 bases. This CDR3 is built from 17 residues. Germline CDR1 is SGDLS and CDR2 is YYNGEE. V lost 4 bases, J lost 6 bases, and 11 bases stayed unmatched.